This T cell receptor (beta chain) originates from a study of T cells in Graves' hyperthyroidism and ophthalmopathy. Whole-study context: It was at initial diagnosis, before any treatment, that peripheral blood was collected.

It was RNA transcripts that yielded the amplified TCR beta CDR3 regions. The HTBI primer set served for first-round RT-PCR of the TCR CDR3. TCRdb reanalysed the multiplex PCR reads using MiXCR and keeps one entry per CDR3 protein. The sample consists of 600,000 to 900,000 distinct CDR3 sequences, roughly 17% of them appearing once. The PBMCs studied were ones that came from 10 ml fresh peripheral blood. This clonotype has a handful of counts. This CDR3 has 14 residues. J lost 2 bases, V lost 6 bases, and 3 bases had no gene match. Germline V gene sequence: CDR1 SEHNR, CDR2 FQNEAQ (reference sequence). The source is a man aged 18 to 29 with Graves' hyperthyroidism. The sequencing input was blood. The genes are TRBV7-9 and TRBJ1-1, with 10 bases fitting TRBD1. The CDR3, as DNA: TGTGCCAGCAGGGAGACAGGGGGCAACACTGAAGCTTTCTTT. Translation gives CASRETGGNTEAFF.